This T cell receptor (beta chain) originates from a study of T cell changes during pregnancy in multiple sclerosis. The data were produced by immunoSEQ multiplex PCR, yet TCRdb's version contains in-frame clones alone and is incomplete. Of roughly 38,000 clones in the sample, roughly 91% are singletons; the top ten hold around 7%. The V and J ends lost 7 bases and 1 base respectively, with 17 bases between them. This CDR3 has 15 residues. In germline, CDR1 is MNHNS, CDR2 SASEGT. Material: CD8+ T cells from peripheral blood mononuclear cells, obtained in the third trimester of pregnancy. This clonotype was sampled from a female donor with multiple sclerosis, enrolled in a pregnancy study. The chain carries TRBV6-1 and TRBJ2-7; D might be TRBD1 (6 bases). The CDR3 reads CASTLGRGPSYEQYF. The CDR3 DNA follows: TGTGCCAGCACCCTGGGCAGGGGCCCTTCCTACGAGCAGTACTTC.